These 30 T cell receptor beta chains share one sample of origin, sequenced in a study of blood T cell repertoires in COVID-19. Libraries were prepared by immunoSEQ multiplex PCR; TCRdb keeps only in-frame clonotypes and omits some of them. The profile shows over 200,000 clones, around 82% of them singletons. Sequenced material: peripheral blood. The receptors were sampled from a woman in her thirties or forties with active or convalescent COVID-19.

This clone was found once. The CDR3 DNA is TGTGCCAGCAGCAGCAGGGGGCGGGGAATGAACACTGAAGCTTTCTTT. Translating it yields CASSSRGRGMNTEAFF. The V gene is TRBV7-3, the J gene TRBJ1-1; 8 nucleotides line up with TRBD1. V lost 5 bases to trimming and J lost 0 bases; unmatched junction nucleotides: 8. The CDR3 sequence is 16 residues long. CDR1 and CDR2 from the germline V gene are SGHTA and FQGTGA. The full variable domain, rest sourced from reference TRBV7-3 and TRBJ1-1, is GAGVSQTPSNKVTEKGKYVELRCDPISGHTALYWYRQSLGQGPEFLIYFQGTGAADDSGLPNDRFFAVRPEGSVSTLKIQRTERGDSAVYLCASSSRGRGMNTEAFFGQGTRLTVV.

This chain links TRBV7-9 with TRBJ1-1; D is undetermined. The CDR3 runs 16 residues. Trimming took off 4 bases at V and 4 bases at J, with 19 bases between the two ends. Germline CDR1 SEHNR, CDR2 FQNEAQ (reference sequence). The CDR3 spells CASSSEEGVRSTEAFF. CDR3 sequence (DNA): TGTGCCAGCAGCTCCGAGGAGGGAGTTCGGAGCACTGAAGCTTTCTTT.

The V call is TRBV11-3, the J call TRBJ1-1; D is unresolved. The V end was cut by 5 bases, the J end by 5 bases, with 15 bases between. The CDR3 length is 14 residues. CDR1 is SGHNT and CDR2 is YENEEA in the germline V gene. The CDR3 sequence is CASSHYPSGTEAFF. For the CDR3, the DNA is TGTGCCAGCAGCCATTACCCGAGCGGGACTGAAGCTTTCTTT. Together with reference TRBV11-3 and TRBJ1-1, the CDR3 gives the full variable domain: EAGVVQSPRYKIIEKKQPVAFWCNPISGHNTLYWYLQNLGQGPELLIRYENEEAVDDSQLPKDRFSAERLKGVDSTLKIQPAELGDSAVYLCASSHYPSGTEAFFGQGTRLTVV.

This clone was detected a few times. The V call is TRBV19, the J call TRBJ2-3; TRBD2 agrees at 11 bases. In germline, CDR1 is LNHDA, CDR2 SQIVND (reference sequence). Trimming removed 6 bases from V and 1 base from J; junction bases left unmatched: 0. The CDR3 is 14 amino acids. CDR3 sequence (DNA): TGTGCCAGTAGGACTAGCGGGGGCACAGATACGCAGTATTTT. Translation: CASRTSGGTDTQYF.

This chain joins TRBV7-9 and TRBJ2-1; 7 bases fit TRBD2. CDR1 is SEHNR, CDR2 FQNEAQ, per germline (reference sequence). The CDR3 spans 18 residues. V shed 1 base, J shed 6 bases, and the junction held 15 bases outside the gene matches. CDR3 sequence: CASSLVTLGRGGSNEQFF. The CDR3 nucleotides read TGTGCCAGCAGCTTAGTTACCTTGGGACGGGGAGGGTCCAATGAGCAGTTCTTC.

This clone was recorded only once. The V and J genes are TRBV6-5 and TRBJ2-6; no reliable D call. Between the trimmed V and J ends, which lost 4 bases and 0 bases, there was a span of 10 bases. This CDR3 comprises 16 residues. CDR1 MNHEY and CDR2 SVGAGI come from the germline V gene. The CDR3 spells CASSFTPPSGANVLTF. DNA of the CDR3: TGTGCCAGCAGTTTCACTCCACCCTCTGGGGCCAACGTCCTGACTTTC.

V usage is TRBV6-5 and J usage is TRBJ1-5, with D possibly TRBD1 on 6 matching bases. V shed 7 bases and J shed 5 bases, with 18 bases lying between them. Germline loops: CDR1 MNHEY, CDR2 SVGAGI. CDR3 size: 15 residues. CDR3 loop: CASTQGRGAHQPQHF. CDR3 nucleotide sequence: TGTGCCAGCACCCAGGGGAGAGGGGCACATCAGCCCCAGCATTTT.

This chain links TRBV30 with TRBJ1-2; tentatively, D is TRBD1 (5 bases). Trimming took 0 bases from V and 9 from J, leaving 11 bases between them. The germline V gene has CDR1 GTSNPN and CDR2 SVGIG (reference sequence). CDR3 length: 12 residues. DNA of the CDR3: TGTGCCTGGAGTGTAGCACAGGCCCGCTACACCTTC. Translating it yields CAWSVAQARYTF.

The chain links TRBV2 to TRBJ1-1; D might be TRBD1 (6 bases). This CDR3 spans 15 amino acids. CDR1 and CDR2 from the germline V gene are SNHLY and FYNNEI. Trimming took 5 bases from V and 4 from J, leaving 17 bases between them. The CDR3 DNA is TGTGCCAGCAGTAAACTTTGGACAGTAGGCACTGAAGCTTTCTTT. As protein: CASSKLWTVGTEAFF.

The rearrangement uses TRBV14 and TRBJ1-4, with no clear D. V was clipped by 1 base and J by 4 bases, with 10 bases between them. CDR3 size: 15 residues. CDR1 is SGHDN and CDR2 is FVKESK in the germline V gene. In DNA, the CDR3 is TGTGCCAGCAGCCAAGGTTTACAGTTTAATGAAAAACTGTTTTTT. As protein: CASSQGLQFNEKLFF.

V is TRBV7-9 and J is TRBJ1-4; D perhaps matches TRBD1 (6 bases). This CDR3 region has 17 residues. Trimming stripped 6 bases from V and 4 bases from J, with 21 bases between. Germline V gene sequence: CDR1 SEHNR, CDR2 FQNEAQ (reference sequence). Here the CDR3 DNA reads TGTGCCAGCAGGACTGATATAGAACAGGGAAGTAATGAAAAACTGTTTTTT. Translating gives CASRTDIEQGSNEKLFF.

V usage is TRBV5-1 and J usage is TRBJ1-5; possible D gene TRBD1, 6 bases. Trimming took off 5 bases at V and 1 base at J, with 13 bases between the two ends. CDR1 and CDR2 from the germline V gene are SGHRS and YFSETQ. The CDR3 runs to 15 residues. The CDR3 is CASSLQGTSNQPQHF. CDR3 nucleotide sequence: TGCGCCAGCAGTTTACAGGGTACGAGCAATCAGCCCCAGCATTTT.

V and J are TRBV5-4 and TRBJ1-3, with D uncertain. The length of the CDR3 is 16 residues. Germline values: CDR1 SGHNT, CDR2 YYREEE (reference sequence). The ends were cut back, 4 bases at V and 0 bases at J, with 14 bases in the middle. CDR3 coding DNA: TGTGCCAGCAGCCCTGGTGGCACCCTCTCTGGAAACACCATATATTTT. As protein: CASSPGGTLSGNTIYF.

The rearrangement joins TRBV28 to TRBJ1-6, with D possibly matching TRBD1 (5 bases). Germline values: CDR1 MDHEN, CDR2 SYDVKM. The CDR3 totals 15 residues. Trimming took off 6 bases at V and 8 bases at J, with 17 bases between the two ends. CDR3 loop: CASRDLTKGHSPLHF. In DNA form, the CDR3 reads TGTGCCAGCAGGGACCTAACTAAGGGGCATTCACCCCTCCACTTT.

The chain has TRBV6-7 and TRBJ2-7; 11 nucleotides align to TRBD1. TRBV6-7 counts as an open reading frame of uncertain function. Germline trimming cut 0 bases from V and 3 bases from J; bases unmatched to any gene: 1. CDR3 length: 15 amino acids. The CDR3 DNA reads as TGTGCCAGCAGTTACTCCGGGACAGGGGGCTACGAGCAGTACTTC. This encodes CASSYSGTGGYEQYF.

This rearrangement joins TRBV5-1 to TRBJ1-6; 8 bases are a match to TRBD1. V was clipped by 1 base and J by 6 bases; unmatched bases: 3. Germline values: CDR1 SGHRS, CDR2 YFSETQ. This CDR3 is 15 amino acids long. The CDR3 is CASSLLGQGNSPLHF. The CDR3 DNA reads TGCGCCAGCAGCTTGTTAGGACAGGGTAATTCACCCCTCCACTTT. Filled out from reference TRBV5-1 and TRBJ1-6, the complete variable domain reads KAGVTQTPRYLIKTRGQQVTLSCSPISGHRSVSWYQQTPGQGLQFLFEYFSETQRNKGNFPGRFSGRQFSNSRSEMNVSTLELGDSALYLCASSLLGQGNSPLHFGNGTRLTVT.

DNA of the CDR3: TGTGCCAGCAGCCCTTCGGCGGGGACCCGAGATAATTCACCCCTCCACTTT. Translated, it gives CASSPSAGTRDNSPLHF. The chain joins TRBV3-1 (or the pseudogene TRBV3-2) to TRBJ1-6, with D possibly being TRBD1 (5 bases). The CDR3 contains 17 residues. CDR1 and CDR2 (germline): LGHDT, YNNKEL (reference sequence). V was cut by 4 bases and J by 5 bases, with 18 bases left in between.

The chain links TRBV4-1 to TRBJ1-5; a possible D gene is TRBD1 (5 bases). There are 18 residues in the CDR3. Trimming cost V 1 base and J 6 bases, with 22 bases left between them. Germline values: CDR1 MGHRA, CDR2 YSYEKL. The CDR3 loop reads CASSQGRGSGIGGQPQHF. The CDR3 bases are TGCGCCAGCAGCCAAGGGAGGGGTTCAGGGATTGGTGGTCAGCCCCAGCATTTT.

The chain has TRBV5-4 and TRBJ1-1; possibly TRBD1 for D (6 bases). V lost 4 bases and J lost 1, with 17 bases in between. Germline lookup yields CDR1 SGHNT and CDR2 YYREEE (reference sequence). The CDR3 contains 16 residues. The CDR3 DNA is TGTGCCAGCAGCCTACAGGGCAGAGGAGGGAACACTGAAGCTTTCTTT. Translation: CASSLQGRGGNTEAFF.

The V and J genes are TRBV7-3 and TRBJ2-5; D possibly corresponds to TRBD1 (6 bases). Trimming left V 5 bases short and J 5 bases short, with 18 bases between. The germline V gene encodes CDR1 SGHTA and CDR2 FQGTGA. The CDR3 has 15 amino acids. The CDR3 DNA reads as TGTGCCAGCAGCACTACAGGGTCACAAGGGGAGACCCAGTACTTC. Encoded protein: CASSTTGSQGETQYF.

This clone was seen only once. The chain employs TRBV5-1 and TRBJ1-1, with D hard to call. This CDR3 is built from 14 residues. Trimming removed 3 bases at V and 0 bases at J, with 9 bases between. The V gene's germline CDR1 is SGHRS and CDR2 YFSETQ. The CDR3 DNA sequence: TGCGCCAGCAGCTCGAGCGTCATGAACACTGAAGCTTTCTTT. Its translation is CASSSSVMNTEAFF.

The V gene is TRBV10-3, the J gene TRBJ2-1; maybe TRBD2 (6 bases). The germline CDR1 and CDR2 sequences are ENHRY and SYGVKD. V lost 8 bases and J lost 8, with 16 bases in between. This CDR3 has 13 amino acids. The CDR3 reads CAIGRGREDEQFF. CDR3 coding DNA: TGTGCCATCGGCCGGGGGAGAGAGGATGAGCAGTTCTTC.

This chain uses TRBV5-6 with TRBJ1-1; 9 bases are a match to TRBD1. Trimming took 3 bases from V and 2 from J; bases not matched to a gene: 2. This CDR3 contains 14 residues. Germline values: CDR1 SGHDT, CDR2 YYEEEE. This chain's CDR3 is CASSSTGGNTEAFF. CDR3 coding DNA: TGTGCCAGCAGCTCGACAGGGGGTAACACTGAAGCTTTCTTT. Filled out from reference TRBV5-6 and TRBJ1-1, the complete variable domain reads DAGVTQSPTHLIKTRGQQVTLRCSPKSGHDTVSWYQQALGQGPQFIFQYYEEEERQRGNFPDRFSGHQFPNYSSELNVNALLLGDSALYLCASSSTGGNTEAFFGQGTRLTVV.

This rearrangement joins TRBV2 to TRBJ1-5, with 8 bases lining up with TRBD1. This CDR3 has 18 residues. The germline V gene has CDR1 SNHLY and CDR2 FYNNEI. V trimming: 3 bases; J trimming: 0 bases; junction bases outside the gene matches: 10. The CDR3 protein is CASSEGDRRLYSNQPQHF. CDR3 bases: TGTGCCAGCAGTGAGGGGGACAGGAGGCTTTATAGCAATCAGCCCCAGCATTTT.

This clone has just one count. The chain joins TRBV5-1 to TRBJ2-3; 7 nucleotides line up with TRBD1. The length of the CDR3 is 15 residues. With 4 bases clipped from V and 2 bases from J, the junction kept 7 bases outside the gene matches. Germline V CDR1 and CDR2: SGHRS, YFSETQ. Written as DNA, the CDR3 is TGCGCCAGCAGCCTGGGACAGCCGATCACAGATACGCAGTATTTT. Residues: CASSLGQPITDTQYF.

The V gene is TRBV7-8, the J gene TRBJ1-1; D is ambiguous. This CDR3 region has 14 residues. V dropped 3 bases and J dropped 0 bases, with 8 bases sitting between them. The germline V gene encodes CDR1 SGHVS and CDR2 FQNEAQ. The CDR3 DNA reads as TGTGCCAGCAGCTTTCTGGCTTTGAACACTGAAGCTTTCTTT. Translating gives CASSFLALNTEAFF.

V gene TRBV7-9 combines with J gene TRBJ1-5; tentative D call: TRBD1 (5 bases). This CDR3 has 13 residues. V lost 2 bases to trimming and J lost 6 bases, with 8 bases between them. Germline-derived CDR1 and CDR2 are SEHNR and FQNEAQ (reference sequence). The CDR3 DNA is TGTGCCAGCAGCTTAACGGGGGTTCAGCCCCAGCATTTT. It specifies CASSLTGVQPQHF.

The rearrangement links TRBV19 to TRBJ2-7; the match to TRBD1 covers 7 bases. Germline V gene data show CDR1 as LNHDA and CDR2 as SQIVND (reference sequence). The CDR3 sequence is 15 residues long. The junction had 7 bases not matched to a gene; V was cut back by 1 base and J by 4 bases. CDR3 in amino acids: CASSIVGDSSYEQYF. In DNA form, the CDR3 reads TGTGCCAGTAGTATAGTGGGGGACAGCTCGTACGAGCAGTACTTC.

In DNA, the CDR3 is TGTGCCAGCTCACCTATGGGTACAGGGGGCTACGAGCAGTACTTC. Its translation is CASSPMGTGGYEQYF. The V gene is TRBV18, the J gene TRBJ2-7; the match to TRBD1 covers 8 bases. The CDR3 is 15 amino acids. Germline V gene data show CDR1 as KGHSH and CDR2 as LQKENI. The junction had 7 bases not matched to a gene; V was cut back by 3 bases and J by 3 bases.

The rearrangement uses TRBV30 and TRBJ2-1; 9 bases line up with TRBD2. Losses at the gene ends were 4 bases for V and 4 bases for J; bases not matched to a gene: 5. The CDR3 has 14 residues. The germline V gene encodes CDR1 GTSNPN and CDR2 SVGIG (reference sequence). The CDR3 nucleotides read TGTGCCTGGAACGGCGGGGGGGCGTACAATGAGCAGTTCTTC. Its protein is CAWNGGGAYNEQFF.